What follows describes a single T cell receptor beta chain. This record comes from a study of human T cells and chemical hapten exposure. On the study more broadly: How much TCR each sample yielded varied, mostly because pooled library volumes differed slightly.

Germline V gene lookup returns CDR1 SGHTA and CDR2 FQGNSA. V lost 5 bases to trimming and J lost 14 bases, with 28 bases between them. The CDR3 has 17 amino acids. MiXCR, applied by TCRdb to the RACE reads, yields one record per CDR3 protein. This sample yields about 170,000 distinct CDR3 sequences, of which 25% to 35% are seen a single time; 2% to 2.5% belongs to the top ten. Described time point: patch test 3, about 24 weeks after DPC sensitization. Sample treatment: therapeutic diphenylcyclopropenone sensitization with weekly scalp DPC. The chain recombines TRBV7-2 with TRBJ1-6; a weak D match, TRBD1 (5 bases). Here the sequenced sample was whole blood, taken in connection with sensitization to the hapten diphenylcyclopropenone (DPC). The source of this sequence is a young woman with alopecia areata. Some clones in this sample may be carry-over from other donors' samples. The CDR3 loop reads CASSSRGTPRERVTLHF. Written as DNA, the CDR3 is TGTGCCAGCAGCAGTCGCGGGACCCCAAGAGAGAGGGTCACCCTCCACTTT.